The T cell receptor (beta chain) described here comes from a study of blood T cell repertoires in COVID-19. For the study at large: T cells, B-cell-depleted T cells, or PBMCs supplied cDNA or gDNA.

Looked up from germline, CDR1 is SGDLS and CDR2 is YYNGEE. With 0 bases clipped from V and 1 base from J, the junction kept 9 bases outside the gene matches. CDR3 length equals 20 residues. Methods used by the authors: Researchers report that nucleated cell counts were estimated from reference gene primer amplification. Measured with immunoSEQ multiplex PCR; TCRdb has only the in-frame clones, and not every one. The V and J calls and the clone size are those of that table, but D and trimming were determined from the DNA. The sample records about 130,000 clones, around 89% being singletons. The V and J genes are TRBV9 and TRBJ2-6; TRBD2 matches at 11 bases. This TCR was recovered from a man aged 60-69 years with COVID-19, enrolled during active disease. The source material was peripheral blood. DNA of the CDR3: TGTGCCAGCAGCGTAGAGGCTAGCGGGGGGCTGGGGTCTGGGGCCAACGTCCTGACTTTC. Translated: CASSVEASGGLGSGANVLTF.